The rows below give T cell receptor beta chains drawn from one sample of a study of metastatic and nonmetastatic thyroid tumors. TCRdb called clones again from the PCR reads with MiXCR. The sample carries about 17,000 clones, roughly 17% recorded once. The sequenced material came from blood. Receptors originate from a male donor with papillary thyroid cancer or a benign thyroid nodule (not recorded which). Some clones in this sample may be carry-over from other donors' samples. Both conserved end residues are part of each CDR3. D genes are given only for firm matches. Size is stated for part of the rows, as once, few or many counts, or as a class when the clone is expanded.

clone size: many
V gene: TRBV4-1
J gene: TRBJ2-1
D gene: -
CDR3 DNA: TGCGCCAGCAGCCAAGGGGATCCCAACAATGAGCAGTTCTTC
CDR3 protein: CASSQGDPNNEQFF

clone size: medium-sized
V gene: TRBV6-1
J gene: TRBJ2-7
D gene: -
CDR3 DNA: TGTGCCAGCAGTGAAAACTTGATGTTCGAGCAGTACTTC
CDR3 protein: CASSENLMFEQYF

clone size: -
V gene: TRBV11-3
J gene: TRBJ2-5
D gene: -
CDR3 DNA: TGTGCCAGCCAACCCCCCCGGGGTTGGCAAGAGACCCAGTACTTC
CDR3 protein: CASQPPRGWQETQYF

clone size: -
V gene: TRBV14
J gene: TRBJ2-7
D gene: -
CDR3 DNA: TGTGCCAGCAGTGAAGTTCGCTCCTACGAGCAGTACTTC
CDR3 protein: CASSEVRSYEQYF

clone size: many
V gene: TRBV6-1
J gene: TRBJ2-3
D gene: -
CDR3 DNA: TGTGCCAGCAGTGAAGGGGAAGCGGTAACAGATACGCAGTATTTT
CDR3 protein: CASSEGEAVTDTQYF

clone size: medium-sized
V gene: TRBV19
J gene: TRBJ1-1
D gene: TRBD1
CDR3 DNA: TGTGCCAGTACCAGGGGGGTCGAGACTGAAGCTTTCTTT
CDR3 protein: CASTRGVETEAFF

clone size: many
V gene: TRBV30
J gene: TRBJ1-1
D gene: -
CDR3 DNA: TGTGCCTGGAGCTTTGATTCTTCCGGGACACTCGGTGGGGACACTGAAGCTTTCTTT
CDR3 protein: CAWSFDSSGTLGGDTEAFF

clone size: many
V gene: TRBV12-3/TRBV12-4
J gene: TRBJ2-1
D gene: TRBD2
CDR3 DNA: TGTGCCAGCAGTTGGACTAGCGGGAGGGATCTCGATGAGCAGTTCTTC
CDR3 protein: CASSWTSGRDLDEQFF

clone size: once
V gene: TRBV5-5
J gene: TRBJ1-5
D gene: -
CDR3 DNA: TGTGCCAGCAGCTTTTATGGGGGCGGCAATCAGCCCCCCCATTTT
CDR3 protein: CASSFYGGGNQPPHF

clone size: many
V gene: TRBV2
J gene: TRBJ2-7
D gene: -
CDR3 DNA: TGTGCCAGCAATCCCCCTTCAGGAGGCTACGAGCAGTACTTC
CDR3 protein: CASNPPSGGYEQYF